What follows are 19 T cell receptor beta chains derived from one specimen sequenced in a study of Ad26.COV2.S vaccination and SARS-CoV-2 variants. Assay: immunoSEQ multiplex PCR; the TCRdb copy retains only in-frame clones and omits some. This sample yields about 320,000 clones, of which about 85% are seen a single time; 2% to 2.5% belongs to the top ten. Treatment described: around 19 received Ad26.COV2.S at low or high dose, single or two shots; several received placebo; per-sample allocation not given. Sampling took place 63 days after the first vaccine or placebo injection. The sample was peripheral blood, taken in a trial of Ad26.COV2.S vaccine versus placebo. Every receptor here comes from a person between 18 and 59 years old who received the Ad26.COV2.S COVID-19 vaccine or a placebo.

The J gene is TRBJ1-2, the V gene TRBV3-1 (or the pseudogene TRBV3-2); D remains unclear. This CDR3 is 12 amino acids long. CDR1 LGHDT and CDR2 YNNKEL come from the germline V gene (reference sequence). The V end was cut by 1 base, the J end by 4 bases, with 4 bases between. The CDR3 protein is CASSQATYGYTF. CDR3 DNA: TGTGCCAGCAGCCAAGCGACCTATGGCTACACCTTC.

The V gene is TRBV5-1, the J gene TRBJ2-3; no definite D call. CDR3 length equals 14 residues. CDR1 SGHRS and CDR2 YFSETQ come from the germline V gene. The germline V and J ends were trimmed by 4 bases and 5 bases, with 14 bases remaining between them. CDR3 in amino acids: CASSLGRAGDTQYF. Here the CDR3 DNA reads TGCGCCAGCAGCCTAGGTAGGGCAGGAGATACGCAGTATTTT.

The chain employs TRBV5-6 and TRBJ2-7; D might be TRBD1 (6 bases). The CDR3 loop spans 14 amino acids. Germline assignment: CDR1 SGHDT and CDR2 YYEEEE. V was shortened by 4 bases and J by 3 bases, with 14 bases between the two germline ends. CDR3 bases: TGTGCCAGCAGCCTGGGGGTACAGGGCTACGAGCAGTACTTC. Protein sequence: CASSLGVQGYEQYF. The entire variable domain, with the rest obtained from reference TRBV5-6 and TRBJ2-7, is as follows: DAGVTQSPTHLIKTRGQQVTLRCSPKSGHDTVSWYQQALGQGPQFIFQYYEEEERQRGNFPDRFSGHQFPNYSSELNVNALLLGDSALYLCASSLGVQGYEQYFGPGTRLTVT.

The chain joins TRBV6-5 to TRBJ2-7; the D is unclear. Germline CDR1 MNHEY, CDR2 SVGAGI. Trimming stripped 6 bases from V and 2 bases from J, with 8 bases between. The CDR3 is 12 amino acids. The CDR3 sequence: CASRETTYEQYF. For the CDR3, the DNA is TGTGCCAGCAGGGAGACAACCTACGAGCAGTACTTC.

This chain uses TRBV19 with TRBJ2-5; D possibly matches TRBD1 or TRBD2 (5 bases each). This CDR3 has 15 residues. Trimming cost V 8 bases and J 5 bases, with 21 bases left between them. From germline, CDR1 is LNHDA and CDR2 SQIVND (reference sequence). The CDR3 region is CASSLSGPPLETQYF. As DNA, the CDR3 is TGTGCCAGTTCCCTTTCGGGACCCCCTTTGGAGACCCAGTACTTC.

J is TRBJ2-5 and V is TRBV11-3; D is tentatively TRBD1 or TRBD2 (5 bases each). CDR1 and CDR2 (germline): SGHNT, YENEEA. This CDR3 has 13 residues. Trimming cost V 2 bases and J 5 bases, with 9 bases left between them. The CDR3 protein is CASSLRGAETQYF. The DNA of the CDR3 is TGTGCCAGCAGCTTAAGAGGGGCCGAGACCCAGTACTTC.

In DNA form, the CDR3 reads TGTGCCAGCAGTGAATACAAAGGCTCCTACGAGCAGTACTTC. Translation: CASSEYKGSYEQYF. The V and J genes are TRBV6-1 and TRBJ2-7; D is unclear. Trimming cost V 2 bases and J 0 bases, with 8 bases left between them. This CDR3 is 14 amino acids long. Germline V gives CDR1 MNHNS, CDR2 SASEGT.

The chain has TRBV2 and TRBJ1-3; the D is unclear. Trimming stripped 6 bases from V and 0 bases from J, with 18 bases between. Germline V lookup: CDR1 SNHLY, CDR2 FYNNEI. This CDR3 is built from 17 residues. The DNA of the CDR3 is TGTGCCAGCAGACTAAAGCGGGGAGGTGGCTCTGGAAACACCATATATTTT. Translation gives CASRLKRGGGSGNTIYF.

V usage is TRBV11-1 and J usage is TRBJ2-2, with D perhaps given as TRBD1 or TRBD2 (6 bases each). This CDR3 contains 13 residues. CDR1 is SGHAT and CDR2 is FQDESV in the germline V gene (reference sequence). Trimming took off 6 bases at V and 7 bases at J, with 12 bases between the two ends. The CDR3 region has the DNA TGTGCCAGCAGACGGGGGCGAGACGGGGAGCTGTTTTTT. Its translation: CASRRGRDGELFF.

This clone was detected many times. The chain carries TRBV28 and TRBJ2-5, with D tentatively TRBD1 (6 bases). The germline V gene encodes CDR1 MDHEN and CDR2 SYDVKM. The CDR3 totals 13 residues. With 4 bases removed from V and 5 bases from J, the gap between germline ends came to 11 bases. The CDR3 protein is CASSSRQVETQYF. The CDR3 nucleotides are TGTGCCAGCAGTTCCCGACAGGTGGAGACCCAGTACTTC.

The CDR3, as DNA: TGTGCCAGCAGTTACACCAGGAATATAAACTATGGCTACACCTTC. Residues: CASSYTRNINYGYTF. The chain links TRBV6-5 to TRBJ1-2; no definite D call. V lost 2 bases and J lost 2, with 12 bases in between. The germline CDR1 and CDR2 sequences are MNHEY and SVGAGI. The CDR3 length is 15 residues.

The V and J genes are TRBV5-6 and TRBJ1-4, with TRBD1 matching 7 bases. V shed 3 bases and J 8 bases; nucleotides not matched to a gene: 4. CDR1 and CDR2 (germline): SGHDT, YYEEEE. The CDR3 runs 13 residues. The CDR3 DNA is TGTGCCAGCAGCTCTACAGGGGTCGAAAAACTGTTTTTT. Its protein product is CASSSTGVEKLFF.

The rearrangement joins TRBV28 to TRBJ1-3; no firm D call. The CDR3 is 14 residues long. Germline CDR1 is MDHEN and CDR2 is SYDVKM. Trimming removed 5 bases from V and 0 bases from J, with 8 bases in between. CDR3: CASSDYSSGNTIYF. The CDR3 bases are TGTGCCAGCAGTGATTATAGCTCTGGAAACACCATATATTTT.

Only a few counts were recorded for this clone. The chain joins TRBV7-9 to TRBJ1-1; possible D gene TRBD1, 6 bases. Per germline, CDR1 SEHNR and CDR2 FQNEAQ (reference sequence). The CDR3 loop spans 14 amino acids. Deletions cut 10 bases from V and 6 bases from J, with 21 bases between. The CDR3 DNA reads as TGTGCCATCACAACCGGTCGGGGGGCAGCTGAAGCTTTCTTT. It encodes CAITTGRGAAEAFF.

The CDR3 sequence: CASSPRPSGGEITDTQYF. The CDR3 region has the DNA TGTGCCAGCTCACCACGGCCTAGCGGGGGAGAGATCACAGATACGCAGTATTTT. The rearrangement links TRBV18 to TRBJ2-3; TRBD2 matches at 10 bases. CDR3 length: 18 amino acids. The junction had 9 bases not matched to a gene; V was cut back by 1 base and J by 2 bases. The germline gives CDR1 KGHSH, CDR2 LQKENI.

This sequence joins TRBV6-5 and TRBJ1-2, with TRBD1 matching 8 bases. The CDR3 extends over 15 amino acids. V was clipped by 5 bases and J by 4 bases; unmatched bases: 9. CDR1 and CDR2 (germline): MNHEY, SVGAGI. The CDR3 bases are TGTGCCAGCAGTCGCTCAGACAGGGGAGGCTATGGCTACACCTTC. Translated, it gives CASSRSDRGGYGYTF.

The chain combines TRBV10-3 with TRBJ1-1; a weak D match, TRBD1 (6 bases). The CDR3 loop spans 14 amino acids. The V and J ends lost 11 bases and 0 bases respectively, with 16 bases between them. Looked up from germline, CDR1 is ENHRY and CDR2 is SYGVKD. As DNA, the CDR3 is TGTGCCGTCCGGGACACCGAAGTGAACACTGAAGCTTTCTTT. It encodes CAVRDTEVNTEAFF.

The chain uses TRBV11-2 and TRBJ2-3, with D uncertain. The germline V gene encodes CDR1 SGHAT and CDR2 FQNNGV. The CDR3 covers 16 residues. The V and J ends lost 1 base and 4 bases respectively, with 15 bases between them. The CDR3 sequence is CASSLGPPVGSDTQYF. As DNA, the CDR3 is TGTGCCAGCAGCTTAGGCCCGCCGGTTGGATCAGATACGCAGTATTTT. The variable domain in full, with the rest retrieved from reference TRBV11-2 and TRBJ2-3, is EAGVAQSPRYKIIEKRQSVAFWCNPISGHATLYWYQQILGQGPKLLIQFQNNGVVDDSQLPKDRFSAERLKGVDSTLKIQPAKLEDSAVYLCASSLGPPVGSDTQYFGPGTRLTVL.

The J gene is TRBJ1-1, the V gene TRBV19, with D possibly TRBD1 on 5 matching bases. CDR1 LNHDA and CDR2 SQIVND come from the germline V gene (reference sequence). Trimming pared 3 bases from V and 8 bases from J, leaving 16 bases between. The length of the CDR3 is 14 residues. As DNA, the CDR3 is TGTGCCAGTAGTATTTTTGGCAGGGCAAAGGAAGCTTTCTTT. Encoded protein: CASSIFGRAKEAFF.